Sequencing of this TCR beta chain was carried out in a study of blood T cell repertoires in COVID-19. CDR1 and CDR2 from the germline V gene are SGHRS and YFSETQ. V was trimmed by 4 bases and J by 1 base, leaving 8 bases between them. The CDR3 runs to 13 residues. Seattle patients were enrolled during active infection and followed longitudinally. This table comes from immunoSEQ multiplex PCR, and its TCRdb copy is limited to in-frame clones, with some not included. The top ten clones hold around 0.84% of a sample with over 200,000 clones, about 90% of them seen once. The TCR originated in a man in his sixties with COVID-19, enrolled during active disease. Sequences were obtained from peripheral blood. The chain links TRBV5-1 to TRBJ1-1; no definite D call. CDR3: CASSHSGNTEAFF. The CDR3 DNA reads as TGCGCCAGCAGCCATTCGGGGAACACTGAAGCTTTCTTT.